One and the same sample provided the 15 T cell receptor beta chains below, sequenced in a study of patients and donors after allogeneic stem cell transplantation. Using its own MiXCR run on the RT-PCR reads, TCRdb lists one record per CDR3 protein. This table has about 160,000 distinct CDR3 sequences, 30% to 45% appearing once. The material sequenced was blood, either unsorted or a sorted T cell fraction (not recorded which). Source of these receptors: a human donor who was either an allogeneic HSCT recipient or a stem cell or donor lymphocyte infusion donor (not recorded which). It is not recorded whose cells these are; they may come from a transplant donor.

The V gene is TRBV2, the J gene TRBJ1-1; D ambiguous. CDR1 and CDR2 (germline): SNHLY, FYNNEI. Trimming cost V 7 bases and J 5 bases, with 11 bases left between them. The CDR3 runs 12 residues. CDR3 DNA sequence: TGTGCCAGCACCCCGGGATGGACTGAAGCTTTCTTT. Amino acids: CASTPGWTEAFF.

V usage is TRBV12-3 or TRBV12-4 and J usage is TRBJ2-2; no firm D call. V was cut by 0 bases and J by 5 bases, with 4 bases left in between. The CDR3 spans 13 residues. CDR3 amino acids: CASSLATTGELFF. CDR3 in DNA: TGTGCCAGCAGTTTAGCGACTACCGGGGAGCTGTTTTTT.

Only a few counts were recorded for this clonotype. The chain couples TRBV7-6 to TRBJ1-3; D is perhaps TRBD1 (6 bases). CDR1 SGHVS and CDR2 FNYEAQ come from the germline V gene. V lost 3 bases and J lost 8, with 17 bases in between. This CDR3 spans 15 amino acids. The CDR3 DNA reads TGTGCCAGCAGCTTCGCAAGGGGGAACGGAGACACCATATATTTT. Translating it yields CASSFARGNGDTIYF.

This rearrangement joins TRBV6-5 to TRBJ1-1; D is unclear. V dropped 0 bases and J dropped 3 bases, with 5 bases sitting between them. The V gene's germline CDR1 is MNHEY and CDR2 SVGAGI. CDR3 length: 13 residues. The CDR3 sequence: CASSYSRDTEAFF. CDR3 in DNA: TGTGCCAGCAGTTACTCACGGGACACTGAAGCTTTCTTT.

The V and J genes are TRBV7-2 and TRBJ2-5; 8 bases are shared with TRBD1. In germline, CDR1 is SGHTA, CDR2 FQGNSA. With V trimmed by 1 base and J by 5 bases, 6 bases remained unmatched. CDR3 length: 15 amino acids. CDR3 sequence: CASSLGTGWSETQYF. The CDR3 DNA follows: TGTGCCAGCAGCTTAGGGACAGGGTGGTCGGAGACCCAGTACTTC. The whole variable domain, filled in from reference TRBV7-2 and TRBJ2-5, reads GAGVSQSPSNKVTEKGKDVELRCDPISGHTALYWYRQSLGQGLEFLIYFQGNSAPDKSGLPSDRFSAERTGGSVSTLTIQRTQQEDSAVYLCASSLGTGWSETQYFGPGTRLLVL.

J is TRBJ1-4 and V is TRBV6-1, with no clear D. Germline lookup yields CDR1 MNHNS and CDR2 SASEGT. The germline V and J ends were trimmed by 2 bases and 5 bases, with 15 bases remaining between them. CDR3 length: 16 amino acids. The CDR3 sequence is CASSEPPGGWNEKLFF. CDR3 DNA sequence: TGTGCCAGCAGTGAACCACCGGGAGGTTGGAATGAAAAACTGTTTTTT.

This clonotype was seen a handful of times. Because the CDR3's place on the DNA is in doubt, the DNA is left out and the CDR3 is given as listed by TCRdb. This CDR3 is CASSYFVPANYGYTF. The chain carries TRBV6-6 and TRBJ1-2. Looked up from germline, CDR1 is MNHNY and CDR2 is SVGAGI (reference sequence). The length of the CDR3 is 15 amino acids, counting both ends.

The sample holds many counts of this clonotype. V gene TRBV4-3 combines with J gene TRBJ1-1; D uncertain. Trimming left V 1 base short and J 1 base short, with 4 bases between. The CDR3 contains 13 residues. Germline V gene data show CDR1 as LGHNA and CDR2 as YSLEER. The DNA for the CDR3 is TGCGCCAGCAGCCAAGGGGGGAACACTGAAGCTTTCTTT. Amino acid sequence: CASSQGGNTEAFF.

The genes are TRBV27 and TRBJ1-1, with no clear D. Trimming shortened V by 4 bases and J by 5 bases, and 17 bases separated the two germline ends. The germline V gene has CDR1 MNHEY and CDR2 SMNVEV (reference sequence). This CDR3 contains 15 residues. The CDR3 DNA reads TGTGCCAGCAGTTCCTGGGATGACCCAGGAACTGAAGCTTTCTTT. Residues: CASSSWDDPGTEAFF.

This chain links TRBV6-5 with TRBJ1-2, with D unclear. The CDR3 spans 14 residues. The ends were cut back, 6 bases at V and 0 bases at J, with 11 bases in the middle. In germline, CDR1 is MNHEY, CDR2 SVGAGI. This CDR3 is CASSLRAANYGYTF. As DNA, the CDR3 is TGTGCCAGCAGCCTGCGGGCAGCTAACTATGGCTACACCTTC.

This clonotype was seen only a few times. This chain uses TRBV7-3 with TRBJ2-2; D is undetermined. Germline CDR1 SGHTA, CDR2 FQGTGA. V was shortened by 5 bases and J by 4 bases, with 8 bases between the two germline ends. CDR3 length equals 13 residues. Here the CDR3 reads CASSDTFTGELFF. The CDR3 nucleotides are TGTGCCAGCAGCGATACATTCACCGGGGAGCTGTTTTTT.

The CDR3 nucleotides read TGTGCCAGCCTGGGCGGCTCCTACAATGAGCAGTTCTTC. Translated, it gives CASLGGSYNEQFF. This chain uses TRBV6-1 with TRBJ2-1; D is uncertain. The CDR3 extends over 13 amino acids. The germline V and J ends were trimmed by 8 bases and 0 bases, with 8 bases remaining between them. The germline V gene has CDR1 MNHNS and CDR2 SASEGT.

The V and J genes are TRBV12-3 or TRBV12-4 and TRBJ1-5; perhaps TRBD1 as D (6 bases). V gave up 2 bases and J gave up 0 bases, with 17 bases separating them. This CDR3 is built from 18 residues. The CDR3 sequence is CASSLSGGLRSSNQPQHF. CDR3 coding DNA: TGTGCCAGCAGTTTAAGTGGGGGCCTAAGGAGTAGCAATCAGCCCCAGCATTTT.

This clonotype showed up just a few times. The chain combines TRBV15 with TRBJ1-6, with D possibly matching TRBD1 (5 bases). Trimming cost V 1 base and J 8 bases, with 9 bases left between them. Germline CDR1 LNHNV, CDR2 YYDKDF (reference sequence). There are 14 residues in the CDR3. Written as DNA, the CDR3 is TGTGCCACCAGCAGAGTAGGGGTGGATTCACCCCTCCACTTT. Translated, it gives CATSRVGVDSPLHF.

The gene calls are TRBV9 and TRBJ1-4; weak D call: TRBD1 (5 bases). The CDR3 has 18 residues. V was cut by 4 bases and J by 8 bases, with 27 bases left in between. Per germline, CDR1 SGDLS and CDR2 YYNGEE. CDR3 sequence (DNA): TGTGCCAGCAGCTCCCCCGGAACCTCCCTTATGGGGGGAGAAAAACTGTTTTTT. Translated, it gives CASSSPGTSLMGGEKLFF.